These 16 T cell receptor beta chains share one sample of origin, sequenced in a study of blood T cell repertoires in COVID-19. Clones were sequenced by immunoSEQ multiplex PCR, and TCRdb holds only the in-frame ones, with some missing. The sample contains around 230,000 clones, less than 90% of which appear only once. The sample comprised PBMCs or T cells enriched from blood (not recorded which). These receptors were collected from a woman aged 30 to 39 who had recovered from COVID-19.

The gene calls are TRBV4-3 and TRBJ1-5, with D possibly being TRBD1 (5 bases). Germline CDR1 and CDR2: LGHNA and YSLEER. The CDR3 has 15 residues. V was shortened by 0 bases and J by 5 bases, with 11 bases between the two germline ends. CDR3 nucleotides: TGCGCCAGCAGCCAAGACAGGGCCGGAGATCAGCCCCAGCATTTT. Amino acids: CASSQDRAGDQPQHF.

The chain couples TRBV4-1 to TRBJ2-1; 7 nucleotides align to TRBD1. In germline, CDR1 is MGHRA, CDR2 YSYEKL. CDR3 length: 15 residues. Losses at the gene ends were 4 bases for V and 3 bases for J; bases not matched to a gene: 6. CDR3 sequence: CASSPTRQGYNEQFF. In DNA, the CDR3 is TGCGCCAGCAGCCCGACCCGACAGGGCTACAATGAGCAGTTCTTC.

The V gene is TRBV5-1, the J gene TRBJ1-2; D possibly corresponds to TRBD1 (5 bases). Germline-derived CDR1 and CDR2 are SGHRS and YFSETQ. This CDR3 spans 13 amino acids. The V and J ends lost 0 bases and 8 bases respectively, with 11 bases between them. Here the CDR3 reads CASSLEGQRGYTF. For the CDR3, the DNA is TGCGCCAGCAGCTTGGAGGGGCAGAGGGGCTACACCTTC.

The genes are TRBV19 and TRBJ1-3, with D hard to call. The CDR3 sequence is 15 residues long. The germline gives CDR1 LNHDA, CDR2 SQIVND (reference sequence). The V gene lost 4 bases and the J gene lost 0 bases, with 10 bases spanning the gap. The CDR3 sequence is CASSNSLLSGNTIYF. DNA for the CDR3: TGTGCCAGTAGTAACAGTCTGCTCTCTGGAAACACCATATATTTT.

The chain has TRBV7-8 and TRBJ1-6; 10 bases are a match to TRBD1. This CDR3 comprises 16 residues. V gave up 4 bases and J gave up 9 bases; unmatched junction bases: 9. Germline CDR1 is SGHVS and CDR2 is FQNEAQ. The CDR3 protein is CASSSTLTGGGSPLHF. The CDR3 coding sequence is TGTGCCAGCAGCTCCACATTGACAGGGGGCGGTTCACCCCTCCACTTT.

This clone was seen more than once but under ten times. The chain employs TRBV6-2 or TRBV6-3 and TRBJ2-7, with 11 bases aligning to TRBD2. The V and J ends lost 5 bases and 6 bases, in that order; junction bases with no gene match: 3. Looked up from germline, CDR1 is MNHEY and CDR2 is SVGEGT. The CDR3 contains 13 residues. DNA of the CDR3: TGTGCCAGCAGTACTAGCGGGGGCGTCGAGCAGTACTTC. Translating gives CASSTSGGVEQYF.

The chain combines TRBV9 with TRBJ1-6; 7 bases are shared with TRBD1. The germline gives CDR1 SGDLS, CDR2 YYNGEE. V shed 3 bases, J shed 8 bases, and the junction held 8 bases outside the gene matches. This CDR3 contains 15 residues. The CDR3: CASSARGGGDSPLHF. The CDR3 DNA is TGTGCCAGCAGCGCTCGCGGAGGGGGCGATTCACCCCTCCACTTT.

This chain connects TRBV11-2 to TRBJ1-1; 7 bases align to TRBD1. The junction had 5 bases not matched to a gene; V was cut back by 3 bases and J by 1 base. From germline, CDR1 is SGHAT and CDR2 FQNNGV. The CDR3 spans 15 residues. The CDR3 sequence: CASSFLWTGNTEAFF. As DNA, the CDR3 is TGTGCCAGCAGCTTCCTTTGGACAGGGAACACTGAAGCTTTCTTT.

The V gene is TRBV3-1 (or the pseudogene TRBV3-2), the J gene TRBJ2-7; D gene ambiguous. This CDR3 is 14 amino acids long. Germline assignment: CDR1 LGHDT and CDR2 YNNKEL (reference sequence). V lost 2 bases and J 1 base, leaving 9 bases between the germline ends. This chain's CDR3 is CASSQNSISYEQYF. The CDR3 DNA follows: TGTGCCAGCAGCCAAAACTCCATATCCTACGAGCAGTACTTC.

The chain carries TRBV7-9 and TRBJ1-1; 7 nucleotides line up with TRBD1. The CDR3 has 14 residues. Looked up from germline, CDR1 is SEHNR and CDR2 is FQNEAQ (reference sequence). The V segment lost 6 bases and the J segment 6 bases; nucleotides outside the gene matches: 10. This CDR3 reads CASSPQGVGSEAFF. CDR3 nucleotides: TGTGCCAGCAGTCCCCAGGGGGTTGGGTCTGAAGCTTTCTTT.

This chain connects TRBV3-1 (or the pseudogene TRBV3-2) to TRBJ2-3, with D maybe TRBD2 (5 bases). CDR3 length equals 17 residues. Trimming took off 1 base at V and 0 bases at J, with 14 bases between the two ends. Looked up from germline, CDR1 is LGHDT and CDR2 is YNNKEL (reference sequence). DNA for the CDR3: TGTGCCAGCAGCCAAGTCGCGACTAAGACTAGCACAGATACGCAGTATTTT. Its protein product is CASSQVATKTSTDTQYF.

The genes are TRBV4-1 and TRBJ2-7; 11 bases are a match to TRBD1. The CDR3 consists of 15 residues. Germline V gene lookup returns CDR1 MGHRA and CDR2 YSYEKL. Trimming removed 1 base from V and 6 bases from J; junction bases left unmatched: 5. Here the CDR3 reads CASSQAGTGGSEQYF. In DNA form, the CDR3 reads TGCGCCAGCAGCCAAGCCGGGACAGGGGGTAGCGAGCAGTACTTC.

The chain combines TRBV6-2 or TRBV6-3 with TRBJ1-5; 7 bases agree with TRBD1. The germline CDR1 and CDR2 sequences are MNHEY and SVGEGT. V shed 5 bases, J shed 3 bases, and the junction held 13 bases outside the gene matches. This CDR3 has 17 amino acids. DNA of the CDR3: TGTGCCAGCAGTGCCCCCTATCTTGACAGGGACAATCAGCCCCAGCATTTT. It yields the protein CASSAPYLDRDNQPQHF.

J is TRBJ2-7 and V is TRBV5-1; the match to TRBD1 covers 10 bases. CDR1 and CDR2 from the germline V gene are SGHRS and YFSETQ. The CDR3 is 17 residues long. With V trimmed by 4 bases and J by 0 bases, 10 bases remained unmatched. The CDR3 DNA is TGCGCCAGCAGCGGAGGGACAGGGGCCATCGGCTCCTACGAGCAGTACTTC. Its translation: CASSGGTGAIGSYEQYF. Filled out from reference TRBV5-1 and TRBJ2-7, the complete variable domain reads KAGVTQTPRYLIKTRGQQVTLSCSPISGHRSVSWYQQTPGQGLQFLFEYFSETQRNKGNFPGRFSGRQFSNSRSEMNVSTLELGDSALYLCASSGGTGAIGSYEQYFGPGTRLTVT.

V usage is TRBV18 and J usage is TRBJ2-2, with TRBD1 identical over 8 bases. Germline loops: CDR1 KGHSH, CDR2 LQKENI. This CDR3 has 15 amino acids. V dropped 3 bases and J dropped 1; count of bases not matched to a gene: 1. The CDR3 DNA reads TGTGCCAGCTCACCCGGGACAGGGAACACCGGGGAGCTGTTTTTT. This codes for CASSPGTGNTGELFF.

Concerning this clone itself: With a much larger clone just one base away, this may be a read error. This chain joins TRBV4-1 and TRBJ1-2; 7 bases are a match to TRBD1. Germline loops: CDR1 MGHRA, CDR2 YSYEKL. The CDR3 loop spans 14 amino acids. Trimming at V came to 0 bases and at J to 4 bases, leaving 2 bases not matched to a gene. This CDR3 is CASSQEGQLYGYTF. The CDR3 DNA reads as TGCGCCAGCAGCCAAGAGGGACAGCTCTATGGCTACACCTTC.